These T cell receptor beta chains were read from a single sample in a study of radiotherapy plus CTLA-4 blockade in lung cancer. Sequenced by immunoSEQ multiplex PCR; TCRdb stores in-frame clones only, minus some. The sample records some 25,000 clones, 70% to 75% being singletons. The specimen was peripheral blood, collected from a patient treated with radiotherapy plus ipilimumab. These receptors came from a human donor with non-small cell lung cancer whose response to radiotherapy plus ipilimumab could not be evaluated. The CDR3 runs from the conserved cysteine through the conserved F or W. Each record gives: D gene, clone size, V gene, J gene, CDR3 DNA, CDR3 protein. D genes are given only for firm matches. Not every row has a clone size; where given, it reads once, few, many or a size class.

>TRBD1|-|TRBV6-5|TRBJ2-7
TGTGCCAGTTCGACAGGGGGCTCCTACGAGCAGTACTTC
CASSTGGSYEQYF
>-|-|TRBV25-1|TRBJ1-2
TGTGCCAGCAGTGAGGCAGAAAACTATGGCTACACCTTC
CASSEAENYGYTF
>TRBD2|-|TRBV6-5|TRBJ2-7
TGTGCCAGCAGTCAGCCTAGCGGGAGTTCCTACGAGCAGTACTTC
CASSQPSGSSYEQYF
>-|few|TRBV28|TRBJ1-1
TGTGCCAGCAGCTTAGGAGTGTTAGGGGCCACTGAAGCTTTCTTT
CASSLGVLGATEAFF
>-|-|TRBV28|TRBJ2-3
TGTGCCAGCAGTTTCACCTCTCACCGACCACAGGGTGACACAGATACGCAGTATTTT
CASSFTSHRPQGDTDTQYF
>TRBD2|-|TRBV28|TRBJ2-4
TGTGCCAGCACCCCGGGCCCCAGCGGGAGTAACATTCAGTACTTC
CASTPGPSGSNIQYF
>TRBD2|-|TRBV11-2|TRBJ2-7
TGTGCCAGCAGCCCGGGACTAGCCCTCTCCTACGAGCAGTACTTC
CASSPGLALSYEQYF
>-|-|TRBV11-3|TRBJ1-1
TGTGCCAGCAGCCCAGGAGGGCGGAACACTGAAGCTTTCTTT
CASSPGGRNTEAFF
>TRBD1|-|TRBV27|TRBJ1-5
TGTGCCAGCAGTAGTCGACAGGGGGCTCTCCAGCCCCAGCATTTT
CASSSRQGALQPQHF
>TRBD1|-|TRBV10-3|TRBJ1-1
TGTGCCATCGGAAAGGGGGCGGGTCGGACTGAAGCTTTCTTT
CAIGKGAGRTEAFF
>-|-|TRBV7-2|TRBJ2-3
TGTGCCAGCAGCTTAGCGGTCCAAGCGGGAGATACGCAGTATTTT
CASSLAVQAGDTQYF
>-|-|TRBV2|TRBJ1-1
TGTGCCAGCAGTGAGAAGTCCAGGCGTAGTCCAGAAGCTTTCTTT
CASSEKSRRSPEAFF
>-|few|TRBV4-3|TRBJ2-5
TGCGCCAGCAGCCAAGATTGGAGCAGCGGCTCGAAGACCCAGTACTTC
CASSQDWSSGSKTQYF
>TRBD1|-|TRBV7-8|TRBJ2-7
TGTGCCAGCAGCTTAAGGGGGACAGGGGGTTCCTACGAGCAGTACTTC
CASSLRGTGGSYEQYF
>TRBD2|once|TRBV10-1|TRBJ2-1
TGCGCCAGCAGTCCGATAGCGGGAAGCTCCTACAATGAGCAGTTCTTC
CASSPIAGSSYNEQFF
>TRBD2|few|TRBV10-3|TRBJ2-1
TGTGCCATCAGTGGACTAGCGGACCTCCATGAGCAGTTCTTC
CAISGLADLHEQFF
>-|-|TRBV6-1|TRBJ2-3
TGTGCCAGCAGTGAGAACAGCTTGAATCCCACAGATACGCAGTATTTT
CASSENSLNPTDTQYF
>TRBD1|-|TRBV5-1|TRBJ2-5
TGCGCCAGCAGCCCCAGGACAGGGGGAGGGGAGACCCAGTACTTC
CASSPRTGGGETQYF
>-|-|TRBV7-9|TRBJ2-5
TGTGCCAGCAGCTTAGGGAGGGGACAAGAGACCCAGTACTTC
CASSLGRGQETQYF
>TRBD2|-|TRBV5-1|TRBJ2-1
TGCGCCAGCAGCTTGGGACTAGCGAGGGTCGATGAGCAGTTCTTC
CASSLGLARVDEQFF
>-|few|TRBV4-1|TRBJ2-2
TGCGCCAGCAGCCAAGATTGGGGGCGGTTCACAACGGGGACCGGGGAGCTGTTTTTT
CASSQDWGRFTTGTGELFF
>-|-|TRBV4-2|TRBJ2-2
TGTGCCAGCAGCCAAGATCCGGGGATCTCCGGGGAGCTGTTTTTT
CASSQDPGISGELFF
>-|-|TRBV7-9|TRBJ1-1
TGTGCCAGCAGCTTCGAAGGGGTGGGCACTGAAGCTTTCTTT
CASSFEGVGTEAFF
>-|-|TRBV11-2|TRBJ2-7
TGTGCCAGCAGCCCGATCACAGGGAACTACGAGCAGTACTTC
CASSPITGNYEQYF
>TRBD2|-|TRBV2|TRBJ2-5
TGTGCCAGCGGGACCGGGACTAGCGGGAACCAAGAGACCCAGTACTTC
CASGTGTSGNQETQYF
>TRBD2|-|TRBV5-4|TRBJ2-1
TGTGCCAGCAGCCAGGGACTAGCCGGTCGTGGTGAGCAGTTCTTC
CASSQGLAGRGEQFF
>TRBD1|-|TRBV27|TRBJ2-1
TGTGCCAGCAGTTGGGGGACAGGGGCAAACAATGAGCAGTTCTTC
CASSWGTGANNEQFF
>-|-|TRBV28|TRBJ1-1
TGTGCCAGCACCCGGAGGGGAACCGATGAAGCTTTCTTT
CASTRRGTDEAFF
>-|few|TRBV15|TRBJ2-7
TGTGCCACCAGCTTCAGGGCCTCCTACGAGCAGTACTTC
CATSFRASYEQYF
>TRBD2|-|TRBV11-2|TRBJ2-3
TGTGCCAGCAGCTTAGTGCCTAGCGGGGCAGATACGCAGTATTTT
CASSLVPSGADTQYF
>TRBD1|few|TRBV19|TRBJ1-3
TGTGCCAGTAGAGACAGGGGCTCTGGAAACACCATATATTTT
CASRDRGSGNTIYF
>TRBD1|-|TRBV15|TRBJ2-1
TGTGCCACCAGCCGTCGACAGGGTCACTACAATGAGCAGTTCTTC
CATSRRQGHYNEQFF
>-|few|TRBV25-1|TRBJ2-7
TGTGCCAGCAGTGAATGGGCCCAGGGGGGTCTTGCGTCCTACGAGCAGTACTTC
CASSEWAQGGLASYEQYF
>-|few|TRBV5-6|TRBJ2-3
TGTGCCAGCAGCTTTTCGCCAGGGGCGGGAGATACGCAGTATTTT
CASSFSPGAGDTQYF
>TRBD2|-|TRBV4-3|TRBJ2-1
TGCGCCAGCAGCCAAATACTAGCGGGAGACGGGAGACTGTTCTTC
CASSQILAGDGRLFF
>TRBD1|-|TRBV2|TRBJ2-5
TGTGCCAGCAGGGTCAGACAGGGGGCTAGGGAGACCCAGTACTTC
CASRVRQGARETQYF
>-|-|TRBV30|TRBJ2-3
TGTGCCTGCCAAGACAGACCTTTGCAGTATTTT
CACQDRPLQYF
>TRBD2|-|TRBV5-1|TRBJ2-7
TGCGCCAGCAGCTTGGCGGGGGGTGCAAGCTCCTACGAGCAGTACTTC
CASSLAGGASSYEQYF
>-|-|TRBV6-5|TRBJ1-5
TGTGCCAGCAGCATGACACCAGATAGCAATCAGCCCCAGCATTTT
CASSMTPDSNQPQHF
>TRBD2|-|TRBV7-3|TRBJ2-5
TGTGCCAGCAGCTTAAGGGGTCTAGCGGGAGGCTCGGACCAAGAGACCCAGTACTTC
CASSLRGLAGGSDQETQYF
>TRBD1|-|TRBV10-2|TRBJ1-3
TGCGCCAGCAGTAACGGACAGGGTATTGGACACACCATATATTTT
CASSNGQGIGHTIYF
>-|-|TRBV20-1|TRBJ2-3
TGCAGTGCCCTCCGGACAGATACGCAGTATTTT
CSALRTDTQYF
>-|-|TRBV2|TRBJ2-5
TGTGCCAGCAGTGACGGGCGGCGGGCAGAGACCCAGTACTTC
CASSDGRRAETQYF
>-|-|TRBV29-1|TRBJ1-5
TGCAGCGTTGGCGGGTACAGCAATCAGCCCCAGCATTTT
CSVGGYSNQPQHF
>TRBD1|-|TRBV19|TRBJ1-1
TGTGCCAGTAGTCAACTCTGGGGACAGGTGAACACTGAAGCTTTCTTT
CASSQLWGQVNTEAFF
>-|-|TRBV27|TRBJ1-2
TGTGCCAGCAGTTTACGACGGGGTACTAACTATGGCTACACCTTC
CASSLRRGTNYGYTF
>-|-|TRBV5-4|TRBJ2-2
TGTGCCAGCAGCTGGAGTAGTGCCGGGGAGCTGTTTTTT
CASSWSSAGELFF
>-|once|TRBV30|TRBJ2-7
TGTGCCTGGAGGATACGGTACTACGAGCAGTACTTC
CAWRIRYYEQYF
>-|-|TRBV18|TRBJ1-5
TGTGCCAGCTCACAGCAGGACTATCAGCCCCAGCATTTT
CASSQQDYQPQHF